Following are 18 T cell receptor beta chains from one sample sequenced in a study of PD-L1 blockade in urothelial cancer. Time point indicated: pretreatment peripheral blood. TCRdb's copy holds only in-frame clones and misses some; the assay was immunoSEQ multiplex PCR. The table lists tens of thousands of clones, around 87% of them singletons. The sample was PBMCs, taken around atezolizumab (anti-PD-L1) treatment. The receptors were gathered from a man between 60 and 75 years old with urothelial cancer.

This clone was detected only once. CDR3 sequence reads: CASSEVRDRGAFF. The CDR3 nucleotides read TGCGCCAGCAGTGAGGTACGGGACAGGGGTGCTTTCTTT. This chain joins TRBV10-1 and TRBJ1-1; 10 bases agree with TRBD1. After removal of 2 bases from V and 11 bases from J, the junction contained 5 bases not matched to a gene. CDR1 WNHNN and CDR2 SYGVQD come from the germline V gene (reference sequence). The CDR3 loop spans 13 amino acids.

V usage is TRBV6-6 and J usage is TRBJ2-7; 12 nucleotides line up with TRBD2. The CDR3 is 15 amino acids. The V segment lost 6 bases and the J segment 2 bases; nucleotides outside the gene matches: 5. Germline-derived CDR1 and CDR2 are MNHNY and SVGAGI (reference sequence). In nucleotides, the CDR3 is TGTGCCAGCAGCTGGACTAGCGGGGCTCCCTACGAGCAGTACTTC. This translates into CASSWTSGAPYEQYF.

The genes are TRBV7-2 and TRBJ2-7, with 9 positions matching TRBD1. This CDR3 region has 15 residues. Trimming at V came to 1 base and at J to 4 bases, leaving 5 bases not matched to a gene. Germline CDR1 SGHTA, CDR2 FQGNSA. Here the CDR3 reads CASSLEGQGVYEQYF. DNA for the CDR3: TGTGCCAGCAGCTTAGAGGGACAGGGAGTGTACGAGCAGTACTTC.

V gene TRBV5-4 combines with J gene TRBJ2-6; 10 nucleotides match TRBD1. Germline CDR1 is SGHNT and CDR2 is YYREEE (reference sequence). V gave up 4 bases and J gave up 1 base; unmatched junction bases: 8. The CDR3 spans 18 residues. The CDR3 protein is CASSDGTGAKSGANVLTF. In DNA, the CDR3 is TGTGCCAGCAGCGATGGGACAGGGGCGAAATCTGGGGCCAACGTCCTGACTTTC.

V is TRBV7-8 and J is TRBJ1-4; 10 positions agree with TRBD1. The germline V gene encodes CDR1 SGHVS and CDR2 FQNEAQ. The CDR3 loop spans 14 amino acids. Losses at the gene ends were 3 bases for V and 6 bases for J; bases not matched to a gene: 1. CDR3 sequence (DNA): TGTGCCAGCAGCTTGGGACAGGGGTATGAAAAACTGTTTTTT. This sequence encodes CASSLGQGYEKLFF. The full variable domain, in which reference TRBV7-8 and TRBJ1-4 provide the parts outside the CDR3, is GAGVSQSPRYKVAKRGQDVALRCDPISGHVSLFWYQQALGQGPEFLTYFQNEAQLDKSGLPSDRFFAERPEGSVSTLKIQRTQQEDSAVYLCASSLGQGYEKLFFGSGTQLSVL.

The chain employs TRBV5-6 and TRBJ2-7; 8 bases match TRBD1. The CDR3 loop spans 14 amino acids. Germline values: CDR1 SGHDT, CDR2 YYEEEE. Trimming at V came to 5 bases and at J to 3 bases, leaving 7 bases not matched to a gene. DNA of the CDR3: TGTGCCAGCAGAGACCGGACAGGGAACTACGAGCAGTACTTC. Protein product: CASRDRTGNYEQYF.

This clone was seen more than once but under ten times. V usage is TRBV2 and J usage is TRBJ2-1; TRBD2 aligns across 9 bases. The CDR3 is made up of 15 amino acids. J lost 7 bases, V lost 1 base, and 5 bases had no gene match. Germline CDR1 SNHLY, CDR2 FYNNEI. The chain's CDR3 is CASSEGTSEVNEQFF. DNA for the CDR3: TGTGCCAGCAGTGAAGGGACTAGCGAGGTTAATGAGCAGTTCTTC.

This clone was detected once. The V call is TRBV7-2, the J call TRBJ2-7, with 13 nucleotides matching TRBD2. Germline-derived CDR1 and CDR2 are SGHTA and FQGNSA. CDR3 length: 16 amino acids. V lost 0 bases, J lost 5 bases, and 4 bases stayed unmatched. The CDR3 spells CASSLATSGGPHEQYF. The CDR3 DNA is TGTGCCAGCAGCTTAGCGACTAGCGGGGGGCCCCACGAGCAGTACTTC.

The rearrangement links TRBV2 to TRBJ1-4; perhaps TRBD1 as D (5 bases). Germline lookup yields CDR1 SNHLY and CDR2 FYNNEI. The CDR3 has 14 residues. The ends were cut back, 4 bases at V and 6 bases at J, with 12 bases in the middle. CDR3 loop: CASSGGRRDEKLFF. For the CDR3, the DNA is TGTGCCAGCAGTGGGGGCCGGAGGGATGAAAAACTGTTTTTT.

This clone was detected only a few times. The CDR3 DNA sequence: TGTGCCACCAGCAGATCCCGCGTGACAGGGGGGGTCCACGAGCAGTACTTC. Its translation: CATSRSRVTGGVHEQYF. The rearrangement links TRBV15 to TRBJ2-7; TRBD1 matches at 9 bases. V was pared by 2 bases and J by 5 bases, with 13 bases of the junction left unmatched. CDR1 and CDR2 from the germline V gene are LNHNV and YYDKDF (reference sequence). The CDR3 has 17 residues.

V usage is TRBV5-6 and J usage is TRBJ1-2; no clear D gene. CDR3 size: 14 residues. Germline V gives CDR1 SGHDT, CDR2 YYEEEE. The V end was cut by 1 base, the J end by 5 bases, with 12 bases between. CDR3: CASSLLVGVYGYTF. The CDR3 region has the DNA TGTGCCAGCAGCTTGTTAGTGGGAGTTTATGGCTACACCTTC.

This clone showed up just a few times. The genes are TRBV5-1 and TRBJ2-3, with TRBD2 identical over 11 bases. This CDR3 has 16 amino acids. V lost 4 bases to trimming and J lost 6 bases; unmatched junction nucleotides: 10. CDR1 and CDR2 from the germline V gene are SGHRS and YFSETQ. CDR3 in amino acids: CASSKTSGVGTDTQYF. As DNA, the CDR3 is TGCGCCAGCAGCAAGACTAGCGGGGTGGGAACTGATACGCAGTATTTT.

The chain links TRBV5-1 to TRBJ1-4; D gene unclear. The CDR3 is 16 amino acids. Germline-derived CDR1 and CDR2 are SGHRS and YFSETQ. V gave up 0 bases and J gave up 2 bases, with 11 bases separating them. The CDR3, as DNA: TGCGCCAGCAGCTTGGGAGGGTTCACTACTAATGAAAAACTGTTTTTT. It yields the protein CASSLGGFTTNEKLFF.

The chain uses TRBV11-3 and TRBJ2-3; perhaps TRBD2 as D (6 bases). V dropped 5 bases and J dropped 1 base, with 13 bases sitting between them. CDR1 is SGHNT, CDR2 YENEEA, per germline. There are 15 residues in the CDR3. CDR3 coding DNA: TGTGCCAGCAGCCAGCTAGGAGGGGGCACAGATACGCAGTATTTT. Encoded protein: CASSQLGGGTDTQYF.

The gene calls are TRBV4-1 and TRBJ1-1; 9 nucleotides agree with TRBD1. This CDR3 region has 16 residues. The V gene's germline CDR1 is MGHRA and CDR2 YSYEKL. The V and J ends lost 1 base and 3 bases, in that order; junction bases with no gene match: 6. The CDR3, as DNA: TGCGCCAGCAGCCAAGTACAACAGGGGGCGGACACTGAAGCTTTCTTT. It encodes CASSQVQQGADTEAFF.

The rearrangement joins TRBV5-1 to TRBJ1-2, with D uncertain. The ends were cut back, 0 bases at V and 5 bases at J, with 8 bases in the middle. The germline V gene encodes CDR1 SGHRS and CDR2 YFSETQ. CDR3 length equals 13 residues. CDR3 region: CASSLERDYGYTF. CDR3 coding DNA: TGCGCCAGCAGCTTGGAGAGGGATTATGGCTACACCTTC.

The chain joins TRBV6-5 to TRBJ1-6; TRBD1 agrees at 10 bases. J gave up 8 bases and V 7 bases, and 8 bases lay outside the gene matches. Germline V gives CDR1 MNHEY, CDR2 SVGAGI. The CDR3 contains 15 residues. CDR3 residues: CASKIDRGQDSPLHF. CDR3 coding DNA: TGTGCCAGCAAGATCGACAGGGGGCAGGATTCACCCCTCCACTTT.

This chain links TRBV6-1 with TRBJ2-7; 7 nucleotides agree with TRBD2. Unmatched junction bases numbered 7, after V lost 3 bases and J lost 5 bases. The CDR3 has 14 residues. CDR1 and CDR2 from the germline V gene are MNHNS and SASEGT. CDR3 sequence (DNA): TGTGCCAGCAGTGAGGCTGGGGGGAGGGACGAGCAGTACTTC. Its protein is CASSEAGGRDEQYF.